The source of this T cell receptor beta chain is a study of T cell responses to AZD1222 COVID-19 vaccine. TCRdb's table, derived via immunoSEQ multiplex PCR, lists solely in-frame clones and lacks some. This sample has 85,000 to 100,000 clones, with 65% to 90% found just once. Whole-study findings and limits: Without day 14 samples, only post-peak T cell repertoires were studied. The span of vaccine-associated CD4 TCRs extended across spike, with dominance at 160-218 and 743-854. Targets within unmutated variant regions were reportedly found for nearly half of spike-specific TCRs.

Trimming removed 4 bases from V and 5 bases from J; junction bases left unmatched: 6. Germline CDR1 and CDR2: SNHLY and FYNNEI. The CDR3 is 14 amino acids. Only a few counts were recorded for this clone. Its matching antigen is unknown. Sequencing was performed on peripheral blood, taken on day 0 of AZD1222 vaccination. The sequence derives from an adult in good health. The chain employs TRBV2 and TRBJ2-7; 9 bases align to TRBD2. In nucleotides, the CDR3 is TGTGCCAGCAGTGCGGCGGGAGGGCCCCACGAGCAGTACTTC. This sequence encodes CASSAAGGPHEQYF.